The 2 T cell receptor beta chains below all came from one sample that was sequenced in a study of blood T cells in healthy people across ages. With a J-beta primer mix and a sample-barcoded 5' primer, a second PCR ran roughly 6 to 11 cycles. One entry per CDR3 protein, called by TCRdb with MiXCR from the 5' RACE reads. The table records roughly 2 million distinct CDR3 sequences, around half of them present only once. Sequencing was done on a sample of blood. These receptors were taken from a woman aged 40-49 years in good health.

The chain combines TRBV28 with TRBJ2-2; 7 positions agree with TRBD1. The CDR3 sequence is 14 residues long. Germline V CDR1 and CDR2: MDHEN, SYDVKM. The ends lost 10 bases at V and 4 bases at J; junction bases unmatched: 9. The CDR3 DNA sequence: TGTGCCACCAAACAGGGGAGCGGCACCGGGGAGCTGTTTTTT. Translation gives CATKQGSGTGELFF.

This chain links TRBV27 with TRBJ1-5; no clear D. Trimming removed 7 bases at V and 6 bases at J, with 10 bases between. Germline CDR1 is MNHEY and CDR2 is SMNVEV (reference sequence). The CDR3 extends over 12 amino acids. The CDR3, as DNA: TGTGCCAGCAACGAACCGGGTCAGCCCCAGCATTTT. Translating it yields CASNEPGQPQHF.